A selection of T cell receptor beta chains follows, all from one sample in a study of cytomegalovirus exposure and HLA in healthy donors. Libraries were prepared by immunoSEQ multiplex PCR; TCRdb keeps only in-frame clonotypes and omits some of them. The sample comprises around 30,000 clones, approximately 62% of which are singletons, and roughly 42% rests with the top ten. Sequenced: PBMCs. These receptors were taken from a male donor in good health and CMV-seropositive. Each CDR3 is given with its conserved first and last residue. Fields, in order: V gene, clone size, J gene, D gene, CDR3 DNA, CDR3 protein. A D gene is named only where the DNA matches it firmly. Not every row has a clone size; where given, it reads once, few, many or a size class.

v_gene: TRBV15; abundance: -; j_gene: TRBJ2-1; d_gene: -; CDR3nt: TGTGCCACCAGCACGGAGAGCTCCTACAATGAGCAGTTCTTC; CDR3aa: CATSTESSYNEQFF
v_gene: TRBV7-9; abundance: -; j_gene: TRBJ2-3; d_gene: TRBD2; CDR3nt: TGTGCCAGCAGCTTAGGACTAGCGGGAGGGACAGATACGCAGTATTTT; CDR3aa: CASSLGLAGGTDTQYF
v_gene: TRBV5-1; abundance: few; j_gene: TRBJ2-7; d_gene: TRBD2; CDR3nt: TGCGCCAGCAGCTTGGGGGGGAGGGAGTCCTACGAGCAGTACTTC; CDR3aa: CASSLGGRESYEQYF
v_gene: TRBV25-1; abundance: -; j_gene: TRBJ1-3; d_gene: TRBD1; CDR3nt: TGTGCCAGCGGGACAGGGGCGGGAGGAAACACCATATATTTT; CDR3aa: CASGTGAGGNTIYF
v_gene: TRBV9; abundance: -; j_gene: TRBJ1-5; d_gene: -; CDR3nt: TGTGCCAGCAGCCCGGCGGGCCTCCCTCCCCAGCATTTT; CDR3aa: CASSPAGLPPQHF
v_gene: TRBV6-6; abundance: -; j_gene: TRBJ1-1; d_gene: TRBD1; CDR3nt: TGTGCCAGCAGTTCAAGGGACAGGGTGAACACTGAAGCTTTCTTT; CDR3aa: CASSSRDRVNTEAFF
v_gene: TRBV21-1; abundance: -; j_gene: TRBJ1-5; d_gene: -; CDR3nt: TGTGCCAGCAGCGAGCCAGACAGCCCCAGGGGGCATAGCAATCAGCCCCAGCATTTT; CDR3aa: CASSEPDSPRGHSNQPQHF
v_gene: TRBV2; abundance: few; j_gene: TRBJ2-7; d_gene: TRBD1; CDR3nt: TGTGCCAGCAGATTAAGGGGACAGCCTACGATGCAGTACTTC; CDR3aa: CASRLRGQPTMQYF
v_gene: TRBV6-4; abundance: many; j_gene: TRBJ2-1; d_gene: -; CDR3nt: TGTGCCAGCAGCGGTAGGGGCGAATACAATGAGCAGTTCTTC; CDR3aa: CASSGRGEYNEQFF
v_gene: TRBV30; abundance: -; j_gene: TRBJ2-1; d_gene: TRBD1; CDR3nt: TGTGCCTGGGTGACGAAGTTGGGACAGGGGAATAATGAGCAGTTCTTC; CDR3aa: CAWVTKLGQGNNEQFF
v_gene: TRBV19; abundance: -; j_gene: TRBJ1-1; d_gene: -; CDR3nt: TGTGCCAGTAGTATAAGGCAGGGGAACACTGAAGCTTTCTTT; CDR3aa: CASSIRQGNTEAFF
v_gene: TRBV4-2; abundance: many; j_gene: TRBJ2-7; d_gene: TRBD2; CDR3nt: TGTGCCAGCAGCCAAAGACTAGCGGGAGGGGAGCCCTACGAGCAGTACTTC; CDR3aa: CASSQRLAGGEPYEQYF
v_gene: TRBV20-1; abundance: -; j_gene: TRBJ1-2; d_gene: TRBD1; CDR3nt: TGCAGTGCCGCGACAGGGTATGGCTACACCTTC; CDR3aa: CSAATGYGYTF
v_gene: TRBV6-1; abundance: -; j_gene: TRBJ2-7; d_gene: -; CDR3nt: TGTGCCAGCAGCCCGTCGAGCTCCTACGAGCAGTACTTC; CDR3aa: CASSPSSSYEQYF
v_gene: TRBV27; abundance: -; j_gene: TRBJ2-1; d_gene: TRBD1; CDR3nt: TGTGCCAGCAGGGTGGGACAGGGGTACAATGAGCAGTTCTTC; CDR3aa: CASRVGQGYNEQFF
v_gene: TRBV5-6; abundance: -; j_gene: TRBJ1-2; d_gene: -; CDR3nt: TGTGCCAGCAGCTTGGATACAGGGTGGGGCAGGGGCTACACCTTC; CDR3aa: CASSLDTGWGRGYTF
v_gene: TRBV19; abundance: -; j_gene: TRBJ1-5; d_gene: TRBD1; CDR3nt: TGTGCCAGTAGTATCCCCGGGACAGGGGGCAGTCAGCCCCAGCATTTT; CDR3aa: CASSIPGTGGSQPQHF
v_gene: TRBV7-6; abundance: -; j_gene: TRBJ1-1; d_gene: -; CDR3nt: TGTGCCAGCAGCTTACGGGGCACTGAAGCTTTCTTT; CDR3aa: CASSLRGTEAFF
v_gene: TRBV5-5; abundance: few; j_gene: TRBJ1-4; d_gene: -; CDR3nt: TGTGCCAGCAGCTTCACAGGTTGGGGAGAAAAACTGTTTTTT; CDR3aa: CASSFTGWGEKLFF
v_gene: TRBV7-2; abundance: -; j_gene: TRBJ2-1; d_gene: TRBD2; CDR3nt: TGTGCCAGCAGCGCGGGACAGGGACTAGCGGGAGGGAGGGAGCAGTTCTTC; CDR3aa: CASSAGQGLAGGREQFF
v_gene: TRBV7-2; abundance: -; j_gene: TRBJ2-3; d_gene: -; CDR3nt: TGTGCCAGCAGCGGGAGACGGGACTCCCCCCAGTATTTT; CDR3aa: CASSGRRDSPQYF
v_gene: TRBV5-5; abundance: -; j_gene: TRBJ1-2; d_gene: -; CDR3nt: TGTGCCAGCAGCTTGTCCGGTTATGGCTATGGCTACACCTTC; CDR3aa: CASSLSGYGYGYTF
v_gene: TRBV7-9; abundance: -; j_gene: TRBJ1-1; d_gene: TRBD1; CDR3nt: TGTGCCAGCAGCTTAGCATCAGGGGGACTCACTGAAGCTTTCTTT; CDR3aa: CASSLASGGLTEAFF
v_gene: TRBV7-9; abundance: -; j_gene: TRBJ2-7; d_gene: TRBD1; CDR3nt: TGTGCCAGCAGCTTTGAGGGGACAGGGACTAACGAGCAGTACTTC; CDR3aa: CASSFEGTGTNEQYF